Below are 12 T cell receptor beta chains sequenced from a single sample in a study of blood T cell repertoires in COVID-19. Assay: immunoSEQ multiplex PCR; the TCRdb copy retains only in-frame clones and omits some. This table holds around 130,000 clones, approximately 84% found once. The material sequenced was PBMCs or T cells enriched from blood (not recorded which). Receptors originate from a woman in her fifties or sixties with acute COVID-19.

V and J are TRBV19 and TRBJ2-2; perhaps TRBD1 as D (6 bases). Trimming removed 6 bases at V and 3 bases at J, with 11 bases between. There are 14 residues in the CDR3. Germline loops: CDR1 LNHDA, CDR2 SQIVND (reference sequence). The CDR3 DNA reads TGTGCCAGTAGGTTCAGGGGAGACACCGGGGAGCTGTTTTTT. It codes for CASRFRGDTGELFF.

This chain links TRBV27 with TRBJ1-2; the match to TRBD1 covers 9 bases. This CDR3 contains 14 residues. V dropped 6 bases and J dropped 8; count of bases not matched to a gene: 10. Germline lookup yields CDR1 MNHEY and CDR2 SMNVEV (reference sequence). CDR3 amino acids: CASRRTGAEGGYTF. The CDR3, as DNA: TGTGCCAGCAGGAGGACAGGGGCAGAAGGAGGCTACACCTTC.

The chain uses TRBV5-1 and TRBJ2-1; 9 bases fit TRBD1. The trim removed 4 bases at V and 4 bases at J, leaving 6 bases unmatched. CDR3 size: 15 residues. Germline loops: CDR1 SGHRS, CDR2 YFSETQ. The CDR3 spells CASSHRQGGYNEQFF. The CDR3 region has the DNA TGCGCCAGCAGCCACCGACAGGGGGGGTACAATGAGCAGTTCTTC.

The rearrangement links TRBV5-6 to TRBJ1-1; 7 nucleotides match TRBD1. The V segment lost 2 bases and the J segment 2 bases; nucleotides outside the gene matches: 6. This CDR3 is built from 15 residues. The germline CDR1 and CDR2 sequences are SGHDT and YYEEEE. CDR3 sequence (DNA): TGTGCCAGCAGCTTCCCAGGGGGGTTAAACACTGAAGCTTTCTTT. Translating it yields CASSFPGGLNTEAFF.

This chain's CDR3 is CASGSIAGEDWVEQYF. The CDR3 DNA sequence: TGCGCCAGCGGTTCCATAGCGGGAGAGGACTGGGTTGAGCAGTACTTC. The rearrangement joins TRBV4-1 to TRBJ2-7, with 9 bases identical to TRBD2. V gave up 8 bases and J gave up 7 bases; unmatched junction bases: 18. The germline V gene encodes CDR1 MGHRA and CDR2 YSYEKL. This CDR3 has 16 amino acids.

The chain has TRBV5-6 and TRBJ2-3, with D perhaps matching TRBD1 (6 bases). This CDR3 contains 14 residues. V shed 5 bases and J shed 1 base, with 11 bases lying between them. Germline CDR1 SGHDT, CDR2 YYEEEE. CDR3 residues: CASREQGGTDTQYF. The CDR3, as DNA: TGTGCCAGCAGAGAACAGGGAGGCACAGATACGCAGTATTTT.

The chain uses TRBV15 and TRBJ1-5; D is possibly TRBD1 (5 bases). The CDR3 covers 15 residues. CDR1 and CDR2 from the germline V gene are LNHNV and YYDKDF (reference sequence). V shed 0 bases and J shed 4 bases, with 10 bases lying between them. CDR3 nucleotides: TGTGCCACCAGCAGAGAGAGGCAGGGAAATCAGCCCCAGCATTTT. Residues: CATSRERQGNQPQHF.

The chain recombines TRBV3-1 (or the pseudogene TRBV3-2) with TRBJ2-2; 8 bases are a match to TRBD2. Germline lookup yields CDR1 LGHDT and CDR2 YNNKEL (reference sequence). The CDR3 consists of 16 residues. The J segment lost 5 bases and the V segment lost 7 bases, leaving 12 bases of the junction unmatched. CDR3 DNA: TGTGCCAGCACCCCAGGGAGCGGGAGCGGAACCGGGGAGCTGTTTTTT. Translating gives CASTPGSGSGTGELFF.

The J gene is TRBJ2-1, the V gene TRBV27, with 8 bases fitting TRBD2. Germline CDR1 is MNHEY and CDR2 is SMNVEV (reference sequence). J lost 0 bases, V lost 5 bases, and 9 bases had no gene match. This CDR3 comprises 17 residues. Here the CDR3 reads CASSLYTSGSSYNEQFF. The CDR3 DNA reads TGTGCCAGCAGTCTCTATACGAGCGGGAGCTCCTACAATGAGCAGTTCTTC.

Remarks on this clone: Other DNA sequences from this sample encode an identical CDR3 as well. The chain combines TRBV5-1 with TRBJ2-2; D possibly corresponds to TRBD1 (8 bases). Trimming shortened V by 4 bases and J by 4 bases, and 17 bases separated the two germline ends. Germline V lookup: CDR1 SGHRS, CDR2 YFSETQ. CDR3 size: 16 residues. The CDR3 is CASSPRQGRGTGELFF. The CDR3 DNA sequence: TGCGCCAGCAGCCCAAGACAGGGGAGGGGCACCGGGGAGCTGTTTTTT. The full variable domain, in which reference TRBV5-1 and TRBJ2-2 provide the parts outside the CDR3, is KAGVTQTPRYLIKTRGQQVTLSCSPISGHRSVSWYQQTPGQGLQFLFEYFSETQRNKGNFPGRFSGRQFSNSRSEMNVSTLELGDSALYLCASSPRQGRGTGELFFGEGSRLTVL.

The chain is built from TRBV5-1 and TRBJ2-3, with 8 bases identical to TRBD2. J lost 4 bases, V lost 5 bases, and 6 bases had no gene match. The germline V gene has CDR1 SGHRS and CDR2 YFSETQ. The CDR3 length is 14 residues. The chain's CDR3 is CASRGSGTADTQYF. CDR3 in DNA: TGCGCCAGCAGGGGTAGCGGGACGGCAGATACGCAGTATTTT.

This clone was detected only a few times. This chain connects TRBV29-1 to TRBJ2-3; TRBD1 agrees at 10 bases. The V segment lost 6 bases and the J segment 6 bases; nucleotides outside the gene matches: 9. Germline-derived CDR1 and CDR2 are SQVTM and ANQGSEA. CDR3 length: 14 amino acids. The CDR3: CSVAPGTGDDTQYF. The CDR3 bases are TGCAGCGTAGCCCCCGGGACAGGGGACGATACGCAGTATTTT.